Detailed here is one TCR beta chain. This sample was taken from a study of T cells in Graves' hyperthyroidism and ophthalmopathy. Looked up from germline, CDR1 is SEHNR and CDR2 is FQNEAQ (reference sequence). J was trimmed by 2 bases and V by 4 bases; bases with no gene match: 6. The CDR3 totals 16 residues. Template material for amplifying TCR beta CDR3 regions consisted of RNA transcripts. A first-round RT-PCR of the TCR CDR3 used the HTBI primer set. TCRdb used MiXCR to reprocess the multiplex PCR reads, holding one entry per CDR3 protein. This repertoire shows around 700,000 distinct CDR3 sequences, 18% found once; its top ten account for around 17%.

The receptor was derived from a woman in her forties or fifties with Graves' hyperthyroidism that later progressed to Graves' ophthalmopathy. Sequencing used blood. The genes are TRBV7-9 and TRBJ2-1; 9 nucleotides agree with TRBD1. The CDR3 nucleotides read TGTGCCAGCAGCTGGCCCGGGACAGGGACCTACAATGAGCAGTTCTTC. Its protein is CASSWPGTGTYNEQFF. The complete variable domain, with remaining parts taken from reference TRBV7-9 and TRBJ2-1, reads DTGVSQNPRHKITKRGQNVTFRCDPISEHNRLYWYRQTLGQGPEFLTYFQNEAQLEKSRLLSDRFSAERPKGSFSTLEIQRTEQGDSAMYLCASSWPGTGTYNEQFFGPGTRLTVL.